A single sample is the source of the 8 T cell receptor beta chains below, sequenced in a study of shared clonotypes between healthy human individuals. Using immunoSEQ multiplex PCR, the repertoire was profiled, and TCRdb retains in-frame clones only, with some absent. This table has roughly 2.5 million clones, roughly 92% appearing once. The sequenced material came from naive CD4+ T cells sorted from blood. Indicated subset: CD45RA+ positively selected. These receptors all stem from a man in his late teens or twenties in good health.

In regard to this clone: Other DNA sequences from this sample encode an identical CDR3 as well. The rearrangement links TRBV2 to TRBJ1-5; 8 nucleotides line up with TRBD1. CDR1 is SNHLY, CDR2 FYNNEI, per germline. CDR3 length: 14 residues. The trim removed 8 bases at V and 0 bases at J, leaving 3 bases unmatched. The CDR3, as DNA: TGTGCCAGCCACGGACAGGGTAGCAATCAGCCCCAGCATTTT. It yields the protein CASHGQGSNQPQHF.

V gene TRBV15 combines with J gene TRBJ1-2; D unclear. CDR3 size: 13 residues. Germline loops: CDR1 LNHNV, CDR2 YYDKDF (reference sequence). V lost 5 bases and J lost 5, with 12 bases in between. The CDR3 DNA reads as TGTGCCACCAGCCCTGCCCCCCCTTATGGCTACACCTTC. It translates to CATSPAPPYGYTF.

This clone has just a few counts. V is TRBV30 and J is TRBJ1-4, with D maybe TRBD1 (5 bases). There are 13 residues in the CDR3. Trimming shortened V by 3 bases and J by 7 bases, and 12 bases separated the two germline ends. Germline V gene sequence: CDR1 GTSNPN, CDR2 SVGIG (reference sequence). The CDR3: CAWRGGNAEKLFF. The DNA for the CDR3 is TGTGCCTGGAGGGGGGGTAACGCTGAAAAACTGTTTTTT.

This sequence joins TRBV9 and TRBJ1-5, with TRBD1 matching over 10 bases. Germline values: CDR1 SGDLS, CDR2 YYNGEE. Trimming cost V 2 bases and J 2 bases; bases outside gene matches: 4. This CDR3 has 16 residues. CDR3 sequence (DNA): TGTGCCAGCAGCGTGGGGACAGGGGAGGGCAATCAGCCCCAGCATTTT. It yields the protein CASSVGTGEGNQPQHF.

The chain has TRBV6-1 and TRBJ2-7; D remains unclear. V was clipped by 3 bases and J by 5 bases, with 5 bases between them. The length of the CDR3 is 11 residues. Germline loops: CDR1 MNHNS, CDR2 SASEGT. CDR3 DNA: TGTGCCAGCAGTGATCGCCACGAGCAGTACTTC. Protein product: CASSDRHEQYF.

This sequence joins TRBV6-1 and TRBJ2-5; 8 positions agree with TRBD1. There are 13 residues in the CDR3. The germline V gene has CDR1 MNHNS and CDR2 SASEGT. J lost 11 bases, V lost 2 bases, and 7 bases had no gene match. The CDR3 sequence: CASSELTGGFQYF. In nucleotides, the CDR3 is TGTGCCAGCAGTGAATTAACAGGGGGGTTTCAGTACTTC.

This clone showed up just once. V and J are TRBV7-8 and TRBJ1-3; the D is unclear. V was shortened by 5 bases and J by 8 bases, with 10 bases between the two germline ends. This CDR3 spans 12 amino acids. Looked up from germline, CDR1 is SGHVS and CDR2 is FQNEAQ. The CDR3 region has the DNA TGTGCCAGCAGCACTGTGAGGCACACCATATATTTT. Amino acids: CASSTVRHTIYF.

This sequence joins TRBV7-2 and TRBJ2-1, with D possibly matching TRBD1 (6 bases). The V gene lost 5 bases and the J gene lost 10 bases, with 15 bases spanning the gap. This CDR3 region has 13 residues. From germline, CDR1 is SGHTA and CDR2 FQGNSA. The CDR3 DNA reads TGTGCCAGCAGCCGCCTGAGAACAGGGGAGCAGTTCTTC. Translated: CASSRLRTGEQFF.